This T cell receptor beta chain originates from a study of blood T cell repertoires in COVID-19. Profiling relied on immunoSEQ multiplex PCR, and the TCRdb table lists in-frame clones only, not all of them. The table records roughly 260,000 clones, approximately 86% of them present only once. Only one count was recorded for this clone. Cohorts were assigned according to the clinical history that participants reported. The V segment lost 5 bases and the J segment 1 base; nucleotides outside the gene matches: 7. This CDR3 has 14 amino acids. The V gene's germline CDR1 is SQVTM and CDR2 ANQGSEA. The specimen was PBMCs or T cells enriched from blood (not recorded which). The receptor comes from a woman between 18 and 30 years old who had recovered from COVID-19. The genes are TRBV29-1 and TRBJ1-1, with 7 bases matching TRBD1. CDR3 sequence reads: CSVRTGWANTEAFF. The CDR3 DNA is TGCAGCGTTAGGACAGGATGGGCGAACACTGAAGCTTTCTTT.